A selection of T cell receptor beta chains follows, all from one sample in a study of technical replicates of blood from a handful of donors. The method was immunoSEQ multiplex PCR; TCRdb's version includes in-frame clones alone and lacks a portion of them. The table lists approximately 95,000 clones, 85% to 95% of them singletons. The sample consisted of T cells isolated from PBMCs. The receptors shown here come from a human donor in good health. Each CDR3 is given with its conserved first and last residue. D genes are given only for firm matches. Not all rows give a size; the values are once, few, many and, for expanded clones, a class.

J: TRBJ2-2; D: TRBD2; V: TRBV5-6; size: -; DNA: TGTGCCAGCAGCCGTTTCGGACTAGCGGGAGACACCGGGGAGCTGTTTTTT; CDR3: CASSRFGLAGDTGELFF
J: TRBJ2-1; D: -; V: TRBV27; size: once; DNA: TGTGCCAGCAGTTTATCTCCGAGGGCCGTCTACAATGAGCAGTTCTTC; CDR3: CASSLSPRAVYNEQFF
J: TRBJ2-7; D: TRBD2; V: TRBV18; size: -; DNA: TGTGCCAGCTCCCGCGGGACTAGCGGTTCCTACGAGCAGTACTTC; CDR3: CASSRGTSGSYEQYF
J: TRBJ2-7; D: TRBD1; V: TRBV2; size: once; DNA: TGTGCCAGCAGTGAACTCCAGGGGGAAGCCCACGAGCAGTACTTC; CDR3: CASSELQGEAHEQYF
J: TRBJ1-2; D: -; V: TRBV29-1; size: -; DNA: TGCAGCGTTGAGTCGCAGGATGCATCTTATGGCTACACCTTC; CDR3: CSVESQDASYGYTF
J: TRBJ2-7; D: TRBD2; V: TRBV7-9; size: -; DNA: TGTGCTTCTAGCGGGAGGTTTAAGGAGCAGTACTTC; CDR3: CASSGRFKEQYF
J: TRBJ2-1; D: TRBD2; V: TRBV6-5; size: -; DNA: TGTGCCAGCAGTTACCCGACTAGCGGATTTTACAATGAGCAGTTCTTC; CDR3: CASSYPTSGFYNEQFF
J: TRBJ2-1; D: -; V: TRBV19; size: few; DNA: TGTGCCAGTAGGCCAGGTACCTACAATGAGCAGTTCTTC; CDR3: CASRPGTYNEQFF
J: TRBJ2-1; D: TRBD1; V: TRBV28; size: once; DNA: TGTGCCAGCAGTTTTACAGGGGGCGCGAGGAATGAGCAGTTCTTC; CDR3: CASSFTGGARNEQFF
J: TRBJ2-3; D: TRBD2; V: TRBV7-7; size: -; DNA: TGTGCTAGCAGCTTAGAAGCGGGAGTGTGGAGCACAGATACGCAGTATTTT; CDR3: CASSLEAGVWSTDTQYF
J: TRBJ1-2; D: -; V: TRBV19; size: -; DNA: TGTGCCAGTAGTAGCTCGACTGCTAACTATGGCTACACCTTC; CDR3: CASSSSTANYGYTF
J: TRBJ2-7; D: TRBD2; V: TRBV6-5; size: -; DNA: TGTGCCAGCAGTCCGCGGGGGAGCGGCTACGAGCAGTACTTC; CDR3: CASSPRGSGYEQYF
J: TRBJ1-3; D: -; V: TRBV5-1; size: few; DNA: TGCGCCAGCAGCCCGCGGACAGAACGTGGAAACACCATATATTTT; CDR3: CASSPRTERGNTIYF
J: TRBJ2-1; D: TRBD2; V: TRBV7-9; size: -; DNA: TGTGCCAGCAGCTTATTAGCGGGGGCAGGTGAGCAGTTCTTC; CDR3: CASSLLAGAGEQFF
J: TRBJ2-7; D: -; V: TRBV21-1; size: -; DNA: TGTGCCAGCAGCAATTTGGGATATAAGCAGGGGGCGGTACACGAGCAGTACTTC; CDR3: CASSNLGYKQGAVHEQYF
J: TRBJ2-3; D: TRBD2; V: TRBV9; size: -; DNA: TGTGCCAGCAGCTTGACTAGCGGGAGTACAGATACGCAGTATTTT; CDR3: CASSLTSGSTDTQYF
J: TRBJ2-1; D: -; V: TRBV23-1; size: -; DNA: TGCGCCAGCAGTCAGGGGGCAGGTGAGCAGTTCTTC; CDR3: CASSQGAGEQFF
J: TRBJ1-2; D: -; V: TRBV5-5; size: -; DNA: TGTGCCAGCAGCTTGGACAGGGTTGGTGGCTACACCTTC; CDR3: CASSLDRVGGYTF
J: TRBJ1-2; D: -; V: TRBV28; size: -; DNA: TGTGCCAGCAGTACAGGACAGTATCACGGCTACACCTTC; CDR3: CASSTGQYHGYTF
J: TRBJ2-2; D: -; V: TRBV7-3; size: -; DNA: TGTGCCAGCAGCTTAACACGGGACAATTTTTTAAGAACCGGGGAGCTGTTTTTT; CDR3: CASSLTRDNFLRTGELFF
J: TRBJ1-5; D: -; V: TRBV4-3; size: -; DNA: TGCGCCAGCAGCCAAGATCGAGTGACGGGGTCTGGCAATCAGCCCCAGCATTTT; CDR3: CASSQDRVTGSGNQPQHF
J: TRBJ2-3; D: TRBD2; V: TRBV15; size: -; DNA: TGTGCCACCAGCAGAGATAAAAGCGGGAGGGGGTATACGCAGTATTTT; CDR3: CATSRDKSGRGYTQYF
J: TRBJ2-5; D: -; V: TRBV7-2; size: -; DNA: TGTGCCAGCAGCTTAGCGCCTGGTCAGAGGGAGACCCAGTACTTC; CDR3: CASSLAPGQRETQYF
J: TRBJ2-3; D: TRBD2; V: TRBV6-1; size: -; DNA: TGTGCCAGCAGTGAACGTAGGCTAGCGGGAGGAACAGATACGCAGTATTTT; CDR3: CASSERRLAGGTDTQYF
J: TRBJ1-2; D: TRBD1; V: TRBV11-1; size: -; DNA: TGTGCCAGCAGCAGACAGGGTGTTGGCTATGGCTACACCTTC; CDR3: CASSRQGVGYGYTF
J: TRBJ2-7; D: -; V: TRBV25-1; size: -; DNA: TGTGCCAGCAGTGAAGGTAGTGAGCAGTACTTC; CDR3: CASSEGSEQYF
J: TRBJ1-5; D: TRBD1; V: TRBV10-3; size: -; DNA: TGTGCCATCAGTGAATTTGGACAGGGGCAGAACAATCAGCCCCAGCATTTT; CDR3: CAISEFGQGQNNQPQHF
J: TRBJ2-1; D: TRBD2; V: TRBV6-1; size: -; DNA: TGTGCCAGCAGTGACCCGGGACTAGCGGCTGGTGAGCAGTTCTTC; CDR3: CASSDPGLAAGEQFF
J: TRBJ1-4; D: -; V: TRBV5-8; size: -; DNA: TGTGCCAGCAGCCACAGAAGGAATAATGAAAAACTGTTTTTT; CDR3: CASSHRRNNEKLFF
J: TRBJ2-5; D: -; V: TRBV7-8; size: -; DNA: TGTGCCAGCAGCTTAGCCCCGGAGACCCAGTACTTC; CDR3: CASSLAPETQYF
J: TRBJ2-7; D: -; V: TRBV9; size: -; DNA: TGTGCCAGCAGTGAAGGAGGGAGTGCGGCCTACGAGCAGTACTTC; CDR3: CASSEGGSAAYEQYF
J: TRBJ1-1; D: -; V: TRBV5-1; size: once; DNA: TGCGCCAGCAGCGCGGGGACGAACACTGAAGCTTTCTTT; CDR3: CASSAGTNTEAFF
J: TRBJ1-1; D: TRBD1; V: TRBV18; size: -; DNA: TGTGCCAGCTCACCGGGGACAGGGCTTTCCCTCACTGAAGCTTTCTTT; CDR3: CASSPGTGLSLTEAFF
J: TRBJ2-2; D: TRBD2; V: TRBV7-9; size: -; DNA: TGTGCCAGCAGCTTTACTAGCGGGACTCGGGGCGGGGAGCTGTTTTTT; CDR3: CASSFTSGTRGGELFF
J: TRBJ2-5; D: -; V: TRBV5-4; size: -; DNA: TGTGCCAGCAGCAGCAAACGGGGGGAGACCCAGTACTTC; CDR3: CASSSKRGETQYF
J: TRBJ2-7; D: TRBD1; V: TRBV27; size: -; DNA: TGTGCCAGCAGCCCACACTACTACAGGGGCTTCTCCTACGAGCAGTACTTC; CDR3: CASSPHYYRGFSYEQYF
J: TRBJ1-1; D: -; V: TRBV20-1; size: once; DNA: TGCAGTGCGGTTAACAGGGTTGCTTTCTTT; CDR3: CSAVNRVAFF
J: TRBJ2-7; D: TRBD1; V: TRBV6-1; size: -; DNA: TGTGCCAGCAGCCCCGGGACAGGGAACTACTACGAGCAGTACTTC; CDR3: CASSPGTGNYYEQYF
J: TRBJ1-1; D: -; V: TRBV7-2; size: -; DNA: TGTGCCAGCAGCTTAAGTCCGGGGAACACTGAAGCTTTCTTT; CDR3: CASSLSPGNTEAFF
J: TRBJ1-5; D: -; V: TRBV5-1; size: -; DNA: TGCGCCAGCAGCTTGGAGGGGAACAGCAATCAGCCCCAGCATTTT; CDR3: CASSLEGNSNQPQHF
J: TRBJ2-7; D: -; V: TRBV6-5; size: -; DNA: TGTGCCAGCAGTCCAGCTACATTATCTAGTTCCGAGCAGTACTTC; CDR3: CASSPATLSSSEQYF
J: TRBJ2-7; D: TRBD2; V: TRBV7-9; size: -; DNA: TGTGCCAGCAGCTTAACACTAGCGAGGGAGCAGTACTTC; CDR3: CASSLTLAREQYF
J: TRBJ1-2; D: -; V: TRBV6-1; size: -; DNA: TGTGCCAGCAGTGATCCGGGAACCTATGGCTACACCTTC; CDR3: CASSDPGTYGYTF
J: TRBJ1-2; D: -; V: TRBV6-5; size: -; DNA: TGTGCCAGCAGTTACTCGGACAGCTATGGCTACACCTTC; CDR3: CASSYSDSYGYTF
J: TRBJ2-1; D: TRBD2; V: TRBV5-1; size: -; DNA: TGCGCCAGCAGCTCCACGACTAGCGGGAGGTCGGAGTTCTTC; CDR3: CASSSTTSGRSEFF
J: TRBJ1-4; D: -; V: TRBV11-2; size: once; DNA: TGTGCCAGCAGCCCCTACACAGGGAACATAGCTAATGAAAAACTGTTTTTT; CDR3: CASSPYTGNIANEKLFF
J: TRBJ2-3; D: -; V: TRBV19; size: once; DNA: TGTGCCAGTAGTATTATGGGAGGAGATACGCAGTATTTT; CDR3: CASSIMGGDTQYF
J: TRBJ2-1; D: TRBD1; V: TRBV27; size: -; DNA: TGTGCCAGCAGTTTTTACTCCCCCCCAACAGGGGAAAATGAGCAGTTCTTC; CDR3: CASSFYSPPTGENEQFF
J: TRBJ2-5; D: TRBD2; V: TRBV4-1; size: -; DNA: TGCGCCAGCAGCCAAGGTATCGGGAGGGGGGAGACCCAGTACTTC; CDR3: CASSQGIGRGETQYF